The entry that follows covers one T cell receptor (beta chain) sequence. What it binds is not known. The CDR3 runs to 14 residues. In germline, CDR1 is SGHTA, CDR2 FQGNSA. Trimming removed 6 bases from V and 5 bases from J, with 14 bases in between. This sample stems from a study of cytomegalovirus exposure and HLA in healthy donors. Study conclusions and caveats: Sequencing had likely introduced a cluster of highly shared sequence variants as an artifact.

A multiplex PCR was run with 60 Vbeta primers and 13 Jbeta primers. Here immunoSEQ multiplex PCR was the method, and the copy in TCRdb shows in-frame clones only, minus some. Of roughly 62,000 clones in the sample, more than 70% were seen once. This receptor was taken from a woman in her twenties or thirties in good health and CMV-seronegative. The sample comprised PBMCs. This chain connects TRBV7-2 to TRBJ1-5; weak D call: TRBD1 (5 bases). CDR3 region: CASSGAGRHQPQHF. The CDR3 nucleotides are TGTGCCAGCAGTGGGGCGGGGCGCCATCAGCCCCAGCATTTT.